This T cell receptor beta chain comes out of a study of blood T cell repertoires in COVID-19. Study-level information: Sites in the United States, Italy and Spain provided acute and convalescent COVID-19 samples. PBMCs, B-cell-depleted T cells, or T cells were the source of the cDNA or gDNA that made up the material.

In the authors' workflow: By means of reference gene primer amplification, nucleated cell counts were estimated. Measured with immunoSEQ multiplex PCR; TCRdb has only the in-frame clones, and not every one. V and J calls and clone size are those listed in that table; D and trimming were worked out from the DNA. The sample lists roughly 250,000 clones, roughly 90% seen once, with roughly 4% in the top ten. Trimming at V came to 4 bases and at J to 6 bases, leaving 7 bases not matched to a gene. The CDR3 covers 15 residues. Per the germline V gene, CDR1 is SGHNT and CDR2 is YYREEE (reference sequence).

This TCR was recovered from a man between 60 and 75 years old who had recovered from COVID-19. The J gene is TRBJ2-3, the V gene TRBV5-4; TRBD2 matches 11 bases. Sequences were obtained from peripheral blood. The CDR3 region is CASSPRASGGDTQYF. The CDR3 DNA follows: TGTGCCAGCAGCCCCAGGGCTAGCGGGGGGGATACGCAGTATTTT.